One and the same sample provided the 10 T cell receptor beta chains below, sequenced in a study of blood T cell repertoires in COVID-19. Assay: immunoSEQ multiplex PCR; the TCRdb copy retains only in-frame clones and omits some. The sample records about 280,000 clones, 75% to 90% being singletons. Sequenced input: PBMCs or T cells enriched from blood (not recorded which). Source of these receptors: a woman aged 45-65 years who had recovered from COVID-19.

This chain links TRBV5-8 with TRBJ1-5; D gene uncertain. Trimming left V 0 bases short and J 0 bases short, with 4 bases between. This CDR3 contains 14 residues. The germline CDR1 and CDR2 sequences are SGHTS and YDEGEE. Written as DNA, the CDR3 is TGTGCCAGCAGCTTGGTCGGTAGCAATCAGCCCCAGCATTTT. This sequence encodes CASSLVGSNQPQHF.

The chain joins TRBV5-6 to TRBJ2-7; 11 bases line up with TRBD2. Trimming at V came to 3 bases and at J to 2 bases, leaving 7 bases not matched to a gene. Germline values: CDR1 SGHDT, CDR2 YYEEEE. The CDR3 contains 16 residues. For the CDR3, the DNA is TGTGCCAGCAGCTGGGGCACTAGCGGGAGTACCTACGAGCAGTACTTC. Its protein is CASSWGTSGSTYEQYF.

The CDR3 DNA follows: TGTGCCACCAGCAGAGATTGGGAGAACAATCAGCCCCAGCATTTT. Translating it yields CATSRDWENNQPQHF. The chain carries TRBV15 and TRBJ1-5, with D uncertain. Germline assignment: CDR1 LNHNV and CDR2 YYDKDF (reference sequence). Trimming removed 0 bases from V and 3 bases from J, with 9 bases in between. The CDR3 runs 15 residues.

J is TRBJ1-2 and V is TRBV29-1; D is possibly TRBD1 (5 bases). Germline CDR1 SQVTM, CDR2 ANQGSEA. V lost 6 bases and J lost 3, with 14 bases in between. The CDR3 contains 13 residues. The CDR3 spells CSVGGGPYYGYTF. CDR3 DNA: TGCAGCGTGGGGGGAGGGCCTTACTATGGCTACACCTTC. Full variable domain (remainder filled in from reference TRBV29-1 and TRBJ1-2): SAVISQKPSRDICQRGTSLTIQCQVDSQVTMMFWYRQQPGQSLTLIATANQGSEATYESGFVIDKFPISRPNLTFSTLTVSNMSPEDSSIYLCSVGGGPYYGYTFGSGTRLTVV.

This chain links TRBV5-1 with TRBJ1-1; TRBD1 aligns across 8 bases. V trimming: 4 bases; J trimming: 6 bases; junction bases outside the gene matches: 14. From germline, CDR1 is SGHRS and CDR2 YFSETQ. The CDR3 extends over 16 amino acids. CDR3 in amino acids: CASSIRSGGVSPEAFF. In DNA, the CDR3 is TGCGCCAGCAGCATCCGGTCAGGGGGCGTTTCCCCTGAAGCTTTCTTT.

The J gene is TRBJ1-4, the V gene TRBV30; maybe TRBD1 (6 bases). The CDR3 length is 15 residues. V was trimmed by 1 base and J by 5 bases, leaving 14 bases between them. The germline V gene has CDR1 GTSNPN and CDR2 SVGIG (reference sequence). For the CDR3, the DNA is TGTGCCTGGAGTGAAATCGGGACAAGAAATGAAAAACTGTTTTTT. Translated, it gives CAWSEIGTRNEKLFF.

This rearrangement joins TRBV20-1 to TRBJ2-7; 11 bases are a match to TRBD2. This CDR3 has 15 residues. V shed 3 bases and J 5 bases; nucleotides not matched to a gene: 9. Germline V gene sequence: CDR1 DFQATT, CDR2 SNEGSKA (reference sequence). As DNA, the CDR3 is TGCAGTGCTAGTACCTCGACTAGCGGGGCCCACGAGCAGTACTTC. Encoded protein: CSASTSTSGAHEQYF.

The V and J genes are TRBV6-5 and TRBJ2-7, with 9 bases aligning to TRBD1. Per germline, CDR1 MNHEY and CDR2 SVGAGI. V dropped 7 bases and J dropped 0; count of bases not matched to a gene: 7. This CDR3 has 15 amino acids. The CDR3 region is CASTGQGRYSYEQYF. The CDR3 bases are TGTGCCAGCACCGGACAGGGGCGTTACTCCTACGAGCAGTACTTC.

The chain has TRBV5-1 and TRBJ1-1; TRBD1 agrees at 7 bases. The CDR3 runs 16 residues. The germline V gene encodes CDR1 SGHRS and CDR2 YFSETQ. V was pared by 4 bases and J by 1 base, with 10 bases of the junction left unmatched. CDR3 sequence (DNA): TGCGCCAGCAGCACTGGGACAGCACTCGAGAACACTGAAGCTTTCTTT. Its protein product is CASSTGTALENTEAFF.

The rearrangement uses TRBV30 and TRBJ2-2; maybe TRBD2 (5 bases). The CDR3 sequence is 16 residues long. The V and J ends lost 0 bases and 3 bases respectively, with 14 bases between them. Germline-derived CDR1 and CDR2 are GTSNPN and SVGIG (reference sequence). In nucleotides, the CDR3 is TGTGCCTGGAGTGTACCGGCTAGCTGGGACACCGGGGAGCTGTTTTTT. Translation: CAWSVPASWDTGELFF.